Presented here are 10 T cell receptor beta chains from one specimen sequenced in a study of T cells in tuberculosis. TCRdb keeps only in-frame clones here, not all; method: immunoSEQ multiplex PCR. The table lists about 59,000 clones, about 76% of them singletons. Thawed, overnight-rested PBMC were stained with GMM-loaded CD1B tetramer, viability dye and anti-CD3, then sorted. CD1B tetramers were loaded with Rhodococcus equi-derived C32 glucose monomycolate. Sequencing used CD1b-GMM tetramer-negative cells sorted from PBMCs. These receptors came from an adult woman with latent tuberculosis.

J is TRBJ2-7 and V is TRBV5-4; 8 nucleotides align to TRBD2. This CDR3 is built from 16 residues. Trimming removed 0 bases from V and 3 bases from J; junction bases left unmatched: 8. Germline CDR1 reads SGHNT; CDR2 reads YYREEE (reference sequence). CDR3 nucleotide sequence: TGTGCCAGCAGCTTGGAGTTCGGGGGGGGCCTCTACGAGCAGTACTTC. It specifies CASSLEFGGGLYEQYF. Drawing the rest from reference TRBV5-4 and TRBJ2-7, the complete variable domain is ETGVTQSPTHLIKTRGQQVTLRCSSQSGHNTVSWYQQALGQGPQFIFQYYREEENGRGNFPPRFSGLQFPNYSSELNVNALELDDSALYLCASSLEFGGGLYEQYFGPGTRLTVT.

This chain links TRBV5-4 with TRBJ2-1; 12 positions match TRBD1. The germline V gene has CDR1 SGHNT and CDR2 YYREEE (reference sequence). The CDR3 consists of 17 residues. The J segment lost 4 bases and the V segment lost 4 bases, leaving 9 bases of the junction unmatched. The CDR3 coding sequence is TGTGCCAGCAGCCTGGCGGGGGACAGGGGGCGTTACAATGAGCAGTTCTTC. Translation: CASSLAGDRGRYNEQFF.

V is TRBV5-1 and J is TRBJ2-7, with D possibly being TRBD1 (6 bases). V was pared by 0 bases and J by 5 bases, with 12 bases between. This CDR3 spans 14 amino acids. CDR1 and CDR2 from the germline V gene are SGHRS and YFSETQ. CDR3 nucleotide sequence: TGCGCCAGCAGCTTGGATAACAGGGACCACGAGCAGTACTTC. It yields the protein CASSLDNRDHEQYF.

The chain carries TRBV5-8 and TRBJ1-3; a weak D match, TRBD1 (5 bases). V lost 4 bases and J 4 bases, leaving 18 bases between the germline ends. The CDR3 has 16 residues. Per germline, CDR1 SGHTS and CDR2 YDEGEE. The CDR3 is CASSPIPDSRGNTIYF. CDR3 DNA sequence: TGTGCCAGCAGCCCTATTCCCGACAGCAGAGGAAACACCATATATTTT.

The chain links TRBV6-1 to TRBJ1-5, with 7 positions matching TRBD1. CDR1 is MNHNS, CDR2 SASEGT, per germline. Trimming cost V 4 bases and J 0 bases; bases outside gene matches: 6. This CDR3 has 16 residues. CDR3 residues: CASSAGQTYSNQPQHF. In DNA form, the CDR3 reads TGTGCCAGCAGTGCGGGACAGACATATAGCAATCAGCCCCAGCATTTT.

In this sample, this clone turned up a few times. As DNA, the CDR3 is TGTGCCAGCAGCACTACAGGGACTAGAGGCTACACCTTC. Encoded protein: CASSTTGTRGYTF. This chain uses TRBV7-9 with TRBJ1-2; the D gene is possibly TRBD1 (6 bases). Deletions cut 5 bases from V and 8 bases from J, with 15 bases between. The germline CDR1 and CDR2 sequences are SEHNR and FQNEAQ (reference sequence). CDR3 length equals 13 residues. The full variable domain, its missing parts supplied by reference TRBV7-9 and TRBJ1-2, is DTGVSQNPRHKITKRGQNVTFRCDPISEHNRLYWYRQTLGQGPEFLTYFQNEAQLEKSRLLSDRFSAERPKGSFSTLEIQRTEQGDSAMYLCASSTTGTRGYTFGSGTRLTVV.

The chain uses TRBV9 and TRBJ2-5, with 10 bases lining up with TRBD2. This CDR3 region has 16 residues. The V segment lost 2 bases and the J segment 5 bases; nucleotides outside the gene matches: 9. The germline V gene encodes CDR1 SGDLS and CDR2 YYNGEE. CDR3 sequence (DNA): TGTGCCAGCAGCGTGGGGGAGCGGGAGGGGTGGGAGACCCAGTACTTC. Its protein product is CASSVGEREGWETQYF.

This clone occurred a few times. This chain uses TRBV7-9 with TRBJ1-2; the match to TRBD1 covers 9 bases. V was clipped by 5 bases and J by 8 bases; unmatched bases: 9. The CDR3 spans 14 residues. Germline V gene data show CDR1 as SEHNR and CDR2 as FQNEAQ (reference sequence). The CDR3 bases are TGTGCCAGCAGCCCAGCGGGACAGGGCTACGGCTACACCTTC. Its protein product is CASSPAGQGYGYTF.

CDR3 region: CASSLGQGPYGLDNEQFF. DNA of the CDR3: TGTGCCAGCAGCTTAGGACAGGGGCCATATGGGCTTGACAATGAGCAGTTCTTC. The chain links TRBV28 to TRBJ2-1; 9 bases fit TRBD1. V lost 6 bases to trimming and J lost 5 bases; unmatched junction nucleotides: 17. CDR1 MDHEN and CDR2 SYDVKM come from the germline V gene. The CDR3 consists of 18 residues.

The chain recombines TRBV18 with TRBJ2-7; TRBD2 might be the D (6 bases). This CDR3 is 17 amino acids long. Germline values: CDR1 KGHSH, CDR2 LQKENI. Trimming removed 1 base from V and 1 base from J, with 17 bases in between. CDR3 in amino acids: CASSPRNTGAPSYEQYF. CDR3 bases: TGTGCCAGCTCACCACGAAATACGGGAGCGCCTTCCTACGAGCAGTACTTC.